What follows are 19 T cell receptor beta chains derived from one specimen sequenced in a study of blood T cells in healthy people across ages. Then a second PCR, running roughly 6 to 11 cycles, was carried out with a sample-barcoded 5' primer and a J-beta primer mix. TCRdb used MiXCR to reprocess the 5' RACE reads, holding one entry per CDR3 protein. There are approximately 600,000 distinct CDR3 sequences in the sample; about 53% occur only once, and roughly 34% lies in the top ten. The sample taken for sequencing was blood. Receptors originate from a man aged 55 to 70 in good health.

This clonotype was counted between two and nine times. A clone one base away is much larger, so this may be a read error. The chain combines TRBV20-1 with TRBJ2-3; 7 bases are shared with TRBD1. The CDR3 runs 16 residues. The V and J ends lost 7 bases and 0 bases, in that order; junction bases with no gene match: 13. CDR1 is DFQATT and CDR2 is SNEGSKA in the germline V gene (reference sequence). CDR3 nucleotide sequence: TGCAGTGTTAGTCCCCTAGGGGGCCGCAGCACAGATACGCAGTATTTT. This codes for CSVSPLGGRSTDTQYF.

The chain couples TRBV6-1 to TRBJ1-1; TRBD1 aligns across 9 bases. Looked up from germline, CDR1 is MNHNS and CDR2 is SASEGT. V trimming: 6 bases; J trimming: 3 bases; junction bases outside the gene matches: 5. The CDR3 length is 14 residues. DNA for the CDR3: TGTGCCAGCAGGACCCGGGACAGGGACACTGAAGCTTTCTTT. This gives the protein CASRTRDRDTEAFF.

About this clonotype itself: This may stem from a read error, because a much larger clone lies one nucleotide away. The V call is TRBV6-2 or TRBV6-3, the J call TRBJ2-1; no firm D call. Looked up from germline, CDR1 is MNHEY and CDR2 is SVGEGT. This CDR3 has 11 residues. Trimming took off 8 bases at V and 2 bases at J, with 4 bases between the two ends. Here the CDR3 reads CASGTYNEQFF. CDR3 coding DNA: TGTGCCAGCGGGACCTACAATGAGCAGTTCTTC.

This clonotype was picked up a small number of times. This rearrangement joins TRBV4-2 to TRBJ1-1; D is unclear. The germline CDR1 and CDR2 sequences are LGHNA and YNFKEQ. CDR3 length: 14 residues. Deletions cut 1 base from V and 1 base from J, with 7 bases between. The CDR3: CASSQGSWNTEAFF. For the CDR3, the DNA is TGTGCCAGCAGCCAAGGAAGTTGGAACACTGAAGCTTTCTTT.

This clonotype was picked up a small number of times. This chain uses TRBV2 with TRBJ2-5; 7 nucleotides line up with TRBD1. After removal of 4 bases from V and 1 base from J, the junction contained 9 bases not matched to a gene. This CDR3 spans 16 amino acids. The germline gives CDR1 SNHLY, CDR2 FYNNEI. The CDR3 loop is CASSVRQGPGQETQYF. The CDR3 DNA follows: TGTGCCAGCAGTGTACGACAGGGCCCAGGCCAAGAGACCCAGTACTTC.

The chain is built from TRBV28 and TRBJ1-1, with a tentative D call TRBD1 (6 bases). The length of the CDR3 is 14 residues. Germline V gene sequence: CDR1 MDHEN, CDR2 SYDVKM. Trimming cost V 1 base and J 11 bases, with 17 bases left between them. CDR3 bases: TGTGCCAGCAGTTTATCCCTTGGGGGGGGCAGCGCTTTCTTT. This gives the protein CASSLSLGGGSAFF.

The genes are TRBV20-1 and TRBJ2-1, with TRBD2 identical over 11 bases. The CDR3 consists of 16 residues. The J segment lost 8 bases and the V segment lost 5 bases, leaving 14 bases of the junction unmatched. Germline V gene lookup returns CDR1 DFQATT and CDR2 SNEGSKA (reference sequence). The CDR3 DNA follows: TGCAGTGCTGGGGCGCGAACTAGCGGGGGAAGGGATGAGCAGTTCTTC. This gives the protein CSAGARTSGGRDEQFF.

This clonotype showed up just once. The gene calls are TRBV3-1 and TRBJ1-2, with TRBD1 matching over 10 bases. CDR1 LGHDT and CDR2 YNNKEL come from the germline V gene (reference sequence). There are 14 residues in the CDR3. V was clipped by 4 bases and J by 8 bases; unmatched bases: 7. CDR3 residues: CASSLLGQGDGYTF. As DNA, the CDR3 is TGTGCCAGCAGCCTTCTAGGACAGGGGGACGGCTACACCTTC. Using reference TRBV3-1 and TRBJ1-2 for the parts outside the CDR3, the full variable domain is DTAVSQTPKYLVTQMGNDKSIKCEQNLGHDTMYWYKQDSKKFLKIMFSYNNKELIINETVPNRFSPKSPDKAHLNLHINSLELGDSAVYFCASSLLGQGDGYTFGSGTRLTVV.

This clonotype was counted once. The rearrangement joins TRBV18 to TRBJ1-2, with D maybe TRBD1 (5 bases). Trimming removed 3 bases at V and 0 bases at J, with 11 bases between. CDR1 KGHSH and CDR2 LQKENI come from the germline V gene. The CDR3 length is 15 residues. The CDR3: CASSPADKTNYGYTF. The DNA for the CDR3 is TGTGCCAGCTCACCCGCGGACAAGACTAACTATGGCTACACCTTC. Full variable domain (outside the CDR3, taken from reference TRBV18 and TRBJ1-2): NAGVMQNPRHLVRRRGQEARLRCSPMKGHSHVYWYRQLPEEGLKFMVYLQKENIIDESGMPKERFSAEFPKEGPSILRIQQVVRGDSAAYFCASSPADKTNYGYTFGSGTRLTVV.

This clonotype was detected ten times or more. V and J are TRBV2 and TRBJ2-7, with 8 bases aligning to TRBD2. The germline V gene has CDR1 SNHLY and CDR2 FYNNEI. The CDR3 totals 15 residues. V lost 5 bases to trimming and J lost 0 bases; unmatched junction nucleotides: 6. This CDR3 is CASSRSGGSSYEQYF. CDR3 bases: TGTGCCAGCAGTCGAAGCGGGGGCAGCTCCTACGAGCAGTACTTC. The variable domain in full, with the rest retrieved from reference TRBV2 and TRBJ2-7, is EPEVTQTPSHQVTQMGQEVILRCVPISNHLYFYWYRQILGQKVEFLVSFYNNEISEKSEIFDDQFSVERPDGSNFTLKIRSTKLEDSAMYFCASSRSGGSSYEQYFGPGTRLTVT.

This sequence joins TRBV7-8 and TRBJ2-5; D gene unclear. The DNA end lines up better with TRBJ2-7; the J call may be wrong. The germline V gene has CDR1 SGHVS and CDR2 FQNEAQ. There are 14 residues in the CDR3. CDR3 DNA sequence: TGTGCCAGCAGCTCGGACCCCTGGAGCCACGAGCAGTACTTC. Protein: CASSSDPWSHEQYF.

This sequence joins TRBV6-6 and TRBJ1-2; D remains ambiguous. CDR1 is MNHNY, CDR2 SVGAGI, per germline (reference sequence). With 0 bases removed from V and 6 bases from J, the gap between germline ends came to 11 bases. The CDR3 loop spans 14 amino acids. The CDR3 is CASSYSPTEDGYTF. DNA of the CDR3: TGTGCCAGCAGTTACTCTCCCACAGAGGATGGCTACACCTTC.

Of note for this clonotype: A clone one base away is much larger, so this may be a read error. The chain is built from TRBV10-3 and TRBJ2-5; 7 bases agree with TRBD2. The germline gives CDR1 ENHRY, CDR2 SYGVKD. After removal of 6 bases from V and 7 bases from J, the junction contained 8 bases not matched to a gene. The CDR3 is made up of 13 amino acids. The CDR3 coding sequence is TGTGCCATCAGCTCAGCGGGGCGGGGGACCCAGTACTTC. It encodes CAISSAGRGTQYF.

This clonotype was counted a single time. The V and J genes are TRBV4-1 and TRBJ1-5; D is uncertain. Trimming took 0 bases from V and 4 from J, leaving 10 bases between them. Germline CDR1 MGHRA, CDR2 YSYEKL. This CDR3 has 15 residues. The CDR3 loop is CASSQEPLWNQPQHF. CDR3 coding DNA: TGCGCCAGCAGCCAAGAGCCCCTGTGGAATCAGCCCCAGCATTTT.

The chain has TRBV11-2 and TRBJ1-2, with 7 bases aligning to TRBD1. CDR1 and CDR2 from the germline V gene are SGHAT and FQNNGV. The CDR3 consists of 14 residues. Losses at the gene ends were 5 bases for V and 8 bases for J; bases not matched to a gene: 11. The CDR3 sequence: CASSPITGVGGYTF. In nucleotides, the CDR3 is TGTGCCAGCAGCCCGATCACAGGGGTCGGCGGCTACACCTTC. Full variable domain (rest looked up from reference TRBV11-2 and TRBJ1-2): EAGVAQSPRYKIIEKRQSVAFWCNPISGHATLYWYQQILGQGPKLLIQFQNNGVVDDSQLPKDRFSAERLKGVDSTLKIQPAKLEDSAVYLCASSPITGVGGYTFGSGTRLTVV.

The rearrangement uses TRBV9 and TRBJ2-3; D unclear. The CDR3 covers 14 residues. The V and J ends lost 0 bases and 1 base respectively, with 6 bases between them. Germline V lookup: CDR1 SGDLS, CDR2 YYNGEE. The CDR3 region is CASSVELRTDTQYF. The CDR3 DNA is TGTGCCAGCAGCGTAGAACTCCGCACAGATACGCAGTATTTT. The full variable domain, its missing parts supplied by reference TRBV9 and TRBJ2-3, is DSGVTQTPKHLITATGQRVTLRCSPRSGDLSVYWYQQSLDQGLQFLIQYYNGEERAKGNILERFSAQQFPDLHSELNLSSLELGDSALYFCASSVELRTDTQYFGPGTRLTVL.

The CDR3 DNA sequence: TGCAGCGTTGAAGGAGGGGAGGATACGCAGTATTTT. It specifies CSVEGGEDTQYF. The chain recombines TRBV29-1 with TRBJ2-3, with D possibly being TRBD1 or TRBD2 (5 bases each). CDR1 and CDR2 from the germline V gene are SQVTM and ANQGSEA. This CDR3 has 12 residues. Trimming pared 1 base from V and 6 bases from J, leaving 8 bases between.

This chain uses TRBV21-1 with TRBJ2-7; the table gives TRBD1 as D, unverified against the DNA. TRBV21-1 is termed a pseudogene. This CDR3 is built from 15 residues. The CDR3 spells CASSNRVDRGEKQYF. The CDR3 region has the DNA TGTGCCAGCAGCAATAGGGTCGACAGGGGGGAAAAGCAGTACTTC.

This clonotype was picked up a small number of times. The V and J genes are TRBV20-1 and TRBJ1-2; TRBD1 aligns across 7 bases. CDR1 is DFQATT and CDR2 is SNEGSKA in the germline V gene (reference sequence). After removal of 6 bases from V and 4 bases from J, the junction contained 8 bases not matched to a gene. The CDR3 has 13 residues. CDR3 in DNA: TGCAGTGCAGGACAGGCCCAAGGCTATGGCTACACCTTC. Protein product: CSAGQAQGYGYTF.